This T cell receptor beta chain was recorded in a study of blood T cell repertoires in COVID-19. The assay was immunoSEQ multiplex PCR, and TCRdb's table has in-frame clones only and misses some. This sample has under 200,000 clones, with roughly 84% found just once. This clone was observed a few times. Material for sequencing was PBMCs or T cells enriched from blood (not recorded which). This sequence was found in a woman aged 25 to 45 who had been exposed to COVID-19.

The CDR3 nucleotides are TGTGCCAGCAGCTCAACAGGGGGTTACGAGCAGTACTTC. Amino acid sequence: CASSSTGGYEQYF. The gene calls are TRBV7-2 and TRBJ2-7; the match to TRBD1 covers 8 bases. The CDR3 totals 13 residues. Trimming took 4 bases from V and 4 from J; bases not matched to a gene: 3. Germline V CDR1 and CDR2: SGHTA, FQGNSA.